The following is a T cell receptor beta chain sequence with its context. The data were taken from a study of CD8 T cells in Susac syndrome. The V gene lost 0 bases and the J gene lost 5 bases, with 13 bases spanning the gap. CDR1 is GTSNPN and CDR2 is SVGIG in the germline V gene (reference sequence). The CDR3 consists of 15 residues. Random hexamers were used to reverse transcribe about 0.5 to 1 ug of RNA. Via MiXCR, TCRdb re-called the immunoSEQ multiplex PCR reads, giving one row per CDR3 protein. The data contain fewer than 250,000 distinct CDR3 sequences, around nine tenths of them seen just once; the ten biggest clones take up less than 0.15%.

The sequencing input was CD8+ T cells from PBMCs. The rearrangement links TRBV30 to TRBJ2-2; no clear D gene. The sequence derives from a human donor with multiple sclerosis. The CDR3 nucleotides read TGTGCCTGGAGTGTAGTTTGGGGTTTGACCGGGGAGCTGTTTTTT. This encodes CAWSVVWGLTGELFF.